The 19 T cell receptor beta chains below all came from one sample that was sequenced in a study of PD-1 blockade in classical Hodgkin lymphoma. The sample's time point: cycle 4 day 1 (C4D1), after six to seven weeks of nivolumab. The patients all showed relapse after autologous stem cell transplantation, while their brentuximab vedotin exposure varied. Researchers report purifying CD4+ T cells from thawed PBMCs by magnetic negative selection. The method was immunoSEQ multiplex PCR; TCRdb's version includes in-frame clones alone and lacks a portion of them. Of around 26,000 clones in the sample, around 75% were seen once. The specimen was CD4+ T cells from blood, collected before the fourth cycle of nivolumab. These receptors came from a human donor with classical Hodgkin lymphoma.

The chain employs TRBV7-8 and TRBJ1-1, with TRBD1 matching over 8 bases. Germline CDR1 and CDR2: SGHVS and FQNEAQ. CDR3 length: 14 amino acids. The junction had 2 bases not matched to a gene; V was cut back by 3 bases and J by 2 bases. CDR3 protein: CASSFDRGNTEAFF. DNA of the CDR3: TGTGCCAGCAGCTTTGACAGGGGAAACACTGAAGCTTTCTTT.

This chain connects TRBV5-1 to TRBJ1-2; D unresolved. This CDR3 is 12 amino acids long. In germline, CDR1 is SGHRS, CDR2 YFSETQ. Trimming removed 3 bases from V and 6 bases from J, with 9 bases in between. This CDR3 is CASSSLWHGYTF. The CDR3 DNA sequence: TGCGCCAGCAGCTCTCTATGGCATGGCTACACCTTC. The whole variable domain, remainder taken from reference TRBV5-1 and TRBJ1-2, is KAGVTQTPRYLIKTRGQQVTLSCSPISGHRSVSWYQQTPGQGLQFLFEYFSETQRNKGNFPGRFSGRQFSNSRSEMNVSTLELGDSALYLCASSSLWHGYTFGSGTRLTVV.

V is TRBV5-8 and J is TRBJ2-7, with 7 bases fitting TRBD2. Germline V gene lookup returns CDR1 SGHTS and CDR2 YDEGEE. This CDR3 is 15 amino acids long. The V segment lost 6 bases and the J segment 4 bases; nucleotides outside the gene matches: 13. This CDR3 is CASKIRGAGLYEQYF. The CDR3 DNA reads as TGTGCCAGCAAAATCCGCGGAGCGGGACTGTACGAGCAGTACTTC. The full variable domain, in which reference TRBV5-8 and TRBJ2-7 provide the parts outside the CDR3, is EAGVTQSPTHLIKTRGQQATLRCSPISGHTSVYWYQQALGLGLQFLLWYDEGEERNRGNFPPRFSGRQFPNYSSELNVNALELEDSALYLCASKIRGAGLYEQYFGPGTRLTVT.

This clone showed up just a few times. This rearrangement joins TRBV2 to TRBJ1-6; D ambiguous. V was clipped by 4 bases and J by 8 bases, with 9 bases between them. The CDR3 totals 13 residues. The germline V gene encodes CDR1 SNHLY and CDR2 FYNNEI. The CDR3 region is CASSGGADSPLHF. Written as DNA, the CDR3 is TGTGCCAGCAGTGGGGGAGCTGATTCACCCCTCCACTTT.

The chain has TRBV6-6 and TRBJ2-5; D might be TRBD1 or TRBD2, each matching 6 bases. V gave up 8 bases and J gave up 3 bases, with 22 bases separating them. Germline V gene lookup returns CDR1 MNHNY and CDR2 SVGAGI (reference sequence). This CDR3 comprises 16 residues. CDR3 residues: CASVNAGGYRKETQYF. Here the CDR3 DNA reads TGTGCCAGCGTCAATGCCGGGGGCTACCGAAAAGAGACCCAGTACTTC.

This clone was counted a single time. The rearrangement uses TRBV5-8 and TRBJ1-2; no firm D call. This CDR3 spans 13 amino acids. Germline V gives CDR1 SGHTS, CDR2 YDEGEE. The germline V and J ends were trimmed by 4 bases and 2 bases, with 9 bases remaining between them. The CDR3 DNA reads as TGTGCCAGCAGCCGGACGGGGAACTATGGCTACACCTTC. It codes for CASSRTGNYGYTF. Based on the CDR3 plus reference TRBV5-8 and TRBJ1-2, the full variable domain is EAGVTQSPTHLIKTRGQQATLRCSPISGHTSVYWYQQALGLGLQFLLWYDEGEERNRGNFPPRFSGRQFPNYSSELNVNALELEDSALYLCASSRTGNYGYTFGSGTRLTVV.

This clone was seen just once. The gene calls are TRBV5-1 and TRBJ2-6, with 11 bases fitting TRBD1. With V trimmed by 3 bases and J by 8 bases, 4 bases remained unmatched. The CDR3 runs 15 residues. Germline V CDR1 and CDR2: SGHRS, YFSETQ. The CDR3: CASSYGQGATNVLTF. The DNA for the CDR3 is TGCGCCAGCAGCTACGGACAGGGGGCGACCAACGTCCTGACTTTC.

The CDR3, as DNA: TGCGCCAGCAGCCAGGCCCTAGCGGGGGGCCTTTCTAATACGCAGTATTTT. It specifies CASSQALAGGLSNTQYF. This rearrangement joins TRBV4-3 to TRBJ2-3; 11 bases are a match to TRBD2. This CDR3 region has 17 residues. The germline V gene has CDR1 LGHNA and CDR2 YSLEER. J lost 7 bases, V lost 3 bases, and 12 bases had no gene match.

The chain has TRBV14 and TRBJ2-7; D unresolved. From germline, CDR1 is SGHDN and CDR2 FVKESK. Trimming took 1 base from V and 6 from J, leaving 10 bases between them. CDR3 length: 13 amino acids. CDR3 loop: CASSQGARAEQYF. In DNA, the CDR3 is TGTGCCAGCAGCCAAGGGGCTCGCGCCGAGCAGTACTTC.

Only one count was recorded for this clone. The chain uses TRBV7-8 and TRBJ1-5; 7 bases are a match to TRBD1. The CDR3 is 14 residues long. The germline V gene has CDR1 SGHVS and CDR2 FQNEAQ. Germline trimming cut 5 bases from V and 4 bases from J; bases unmatched to any gene: 5. This CDR3 is CASSKTGENQPQHF. CDR3 DNA: TGTGCCAGCAGCAAAACAGGGGAAAATCAGCCCCAGCATTTT.

This rearrangement joins TRBV11-2 to TRBJ2-7; D tentatively reads TRBD1 or TRBD2 (5 bases each). The V end lost 0 bases, the J end lost 2 bases, and 11 bases lay between the germline ends. The germline gives CDR1 SGHAT, CDR2 FQNNGV. The length of the CDR3 is 15 residues. This CDR3 is CASSLDRGRAYEQYF. The CDR3 coding sequence is TGTGCCAGCAGCTTAGATCGGGGCAGGGCCTACGAGCAGTACTTC. The whole variable domain, filled in from reference TRBV11-2 and TRBJ2-7, reads EAGVAQSPRYKIIEKRQSVAFWCNPISGHATLYWYQQILGQGPKLLIQFQNNGVVDDSQLPKDRFSAERLKGVDSTLKIQPAKLEDSAVYLCASSLDRGRAYEQYFGPGTRLTVT.

V usage is TRBV5-1 and J usage is TRBJ1-1; weak D call: TRBD1 (5 bases). The CDR3 spans 14 residues. Trimming removed 1 base at V and 3 bases at J, with 10 bases between. Germline CDR1 reads SGHRS; CDR2 reads YFSETQ. The CDR3 here is CASSLQGTDTEAFF. The CDR3 DNA sequence: TGCGCCAGCAGCTTGCAGGGAACTGACACTGAAGCTTTCTTT.

This chain links TRBV10-3 with TRBJ1-2; D ambiguous. The CDR3 contains 14 residues. V lost 11 bases to trimming and J lost 6 bases, with 22 bases between them. Germline CDR1 and CDR2: ENHRY and SYGVKD. The CDR3 nucleotides read TGTGCCTCTGGAGAAGGCCGCCTCAGACATGGCTACACCTTC. Amino acid sequence: CASGEGRLRHGYTF.

The genes are TRBV2 and TRBJ2-1; D call uncertain. This CDR3 region has 13 residues. V gave up 7 bases and J gave up 4 bases, with 11 bases separating them. Germline V gives CDR1 SNHLY, CDR2 FYNNEI. The CDR3 loop is CASTSGIYNEQFF. The CDR3 DNA sequence: TGTGCCAGCACTTCGGGTATATACAATGAGCAGTTCTTC.

V usage is TRBV9 and J usage is TRBJ2-5; maybe TRBD1 (7 bases). The CDR3 runs to 13 residues. Per germline, CDR1 SGDLS and CDR2 YYNGEE. V was clipped by 3 bases and J by 5 bases, with 11 bases between them. CDR3 coding DNA: TGTGCCAGCAGCGGGAGGGGGCGTGAGACCCAGTACTTC. It yields the protein CASSGRGRETQYF. Together with reference TRBV9 and TRBJ2-5, the CDR3 gives the full variable domain: DSGVTQTPKHLITATGQRVTLRCSPRSGDLSVYWYQQSLDQGLQFLIQYYNGEERAKGNILERFSAQQFPDLHSELNLSSLELGDSALYFCASSGRGRETQYFGPGTRLLVL.

This clone has only one observation. The gene calls are TRBV5-1 and TRBJ2-7; 7 bases align to TRBD2. V lost 4 bases, J lost 5 bases, and 9 bases stayed unmatched. This CDR3 is 14 amino acids long. Germline values: CDR1 SGHRS, CDR2 YFSETQ. The CDR3 nucleotides read TGCGCCAGCAGCATCGCCGCGGGGGTCGACGAGCAGTACTTC. It yields the protein CASSIAAGVDEQYF.

The chain has TRBV15 and TRBJ2-7; 8 bases line up with TRBD1. Germline V gene lookup returns CDR1 LNHNV and CDR2 YYDKDF (reference sequence). The CDR3 is 14 amino acids. V lost 6 bases to trimming and J lost 7 bases; unmatched junction nucleotides: 11. The CDR3 here is CATRNGQGFGEQYF. The CDR3 DNA is TGTGCCACCAGGAACGGACAGGGCTTTGGAGAGCAGTACTTC.

The chain carries TRBV6-5 and TRBJ2-7; 7 nucleotides line up with TRBD1. The CDR3 totals 15 residues. Germline CDR1 MNHEY, CDR2 SVGAGI. V lost 5 bases and J lost 2; bases outside the gene matches: 9. The CDR3 reads CASSRGQVRPYEQYF. The CDR3 nucleotides read TGTGCCAGCAGTCGTGGACAGGTCCGGCCCTACGAGCAGTACTTC.

The chain couples TRBV9 to TRBJ1-1; 9 positions agree with TRBD1. The J segment lost 6 bases and the V segment lost 3 bases, leaving 9 bases of the junction unmatched. The CDR3 runs 15 residues. Germline CDR1 is SGDLS and CDR2 is YYNGEE. The CDR3 sequence: CASSASIRQGAEAFF. The DNA for the CDR3 is TGTGCCAGCAGCGCCAGTATAAGACAGGGGGCTGAAGCTTTCTTT.